The rows below give T cell receptor beta chains drawn from one sample of a study of blood T cell repertoires in COVID-19. The assay was immunoSEQ multiplex PCR, and TCRdb's table has in-frame clones only and misses some. Seen here are about 130,000 clones, approximately 88% observed once, and the top ten hold around 10%. Sequencing was performed on peripheral blood. Every receptor here comes from a man in his fifties or sixties with acute or convalescent COVID-19. The CDR3 runs from the conserved cysteine through the conserved F or W. D genes are given only for firm matches. Clone size is shown for a subset of rows, as once, few, many or a class of expanded clone.

v_gene	j_gene	d_gene	abundance	CDR3nt	CDR3aa
TRBV11-2	TRBJ1-1	-	-	TGTGCCAGCACCCGGACAGAGAACACTGAAGCTTTCTTT	CASTRTENTEAFF
TRBV28	TRBJ1-5	TRBD1	-	TGTGCCAGCAGTCGCCAGGGGGCTGGCCAGCCCCAGCATTTT	CASSRQGAGQPQHF
TRBV29-1	TRBJ2-7	TRBD1	-	TGCAGCGTTTGGACAGGGTCTTACGAGCAGTACTTC	CSVWTGSYEQYF
TRBV3-1/TRBV3-2	TRBJ1-6	-	-	TGTGCCAGCACCGACAGTCAGTATTCACCCCTCCACTTT	CASTDSQYSPLHF
TRBV2	TRBJ1-2	-	-	TGTGCCAGCAGTGAAGTTAGGCTAGGGGTAGAATACACCTTC	CASSEVRLGVEYTF
TRBV6-4	TRBJ2-3	TRBD2	-	TGTGCCAGCAGGTCCCAGCGGGAGAGTACAGATACGCAGTATTTT	CASRSQRESTDTQYF
TRBV7-2	TRBJ1-5	TRBD1	-	TGTGCCAGCAGCCGCACAGGGGGCGCGGCTCAGCCCCAGCATTTT	CASSRTGGAAQPQHF
TRBV5-1	TRBJ2-1	TRBD2	few	TGCGCCAGCTCCCCTGGGGCTAGCGGCCCCGGTGAGCAGTTCTTC	CASSPGASGPGEQFF
TRBV29-1	TRBJ1-2	-	-	TGCAGCGTTGGAGGGGACAACTTAATCTTCGACTTC	CSVGGDNLIFDF
TRBV5-1	TRBJ2-6	-	-	TGCGCCAGCAGCCTATGGGACTTTTCTGGGGCCAACGTCCTGACTTTC	CASSLWDFSGANVLTF
TRBV5-1	TRBJ1-1	-	-	TGCGCCAGCAGCTTGGACAGGTTAAACACTGAAGCTTTCTTT	CASSLDRLNTEAFF
TRBV2	TRBJ1-3	TRBD1	-	TGTGCCAGCAGGGAGACAGGGGGGAGTGGAAACACCATATATTTT	CASRETGGSGNTIYF
TRBV12-3/TRBV12-4	TRBJ1-2	TRBD1	-	TGTGCCAGTGGACCCGGGACAGGGGTATTATACACCTTC	CASGPGTGVLYTF
TRBV5-4	TRBJ2-1	-	-	TGTGCCAGCAGCTTCAGTATATATGAGCAGTTCTTC	CASSFSIYEQFF
TRBV9	TRBJ1-3	TRBD1	-	TGTGCCAGCAGCGTAGGGCAGGGGGCTGGAAACACCATATATTTT	CASSVGQGAGNTIYF
TRBV5-1	TRBJ2-5	-	-	TGCGCCAGCAGCGGGGGCTCGGGAGAGACCCAGTACTTC	CASSGGSGETQYF
TRBV30	TRBJ2-1	TRBD2	-	TGTGCCTGGAGTGCGGGGGGTGAGCAGTTCTTC	CAWSAGGEQFF
TRBV27	TRBJ2-7	TRBD1	-	TGTGCCAGCAGTTTCGTAGGGGGCAGGTACGAGCAGTACTTC	CASSFVGGRYEQYF
TRBV6-5	TRBJ1-2	TRBD1	-	TGTGCCAGCGCGAGGACAGGGGGCACTCGGGGCTACACCTTC	CASARTGGTRGYTF
TRBV6-5	TRBJ2-7	TRBD1	-	TGTGCCAGCAGGAGGACAGGGGTCAAATACGAGCAGTACTTC	CASRRTGVKYEQYF
TRBV5-1	TRBJ2-2	-	-	TGCGCCAGCAGCTTCGGCGGGAACACCGGGGAGCTGTTTTTT	CASSFGGNTGELFF